This T cell receptor beta chain was captured by sequencing in a study of blood T cell repertoires in COVID-19. On the study more broadly: Samples of COVID-19 (acute and convalescent) were obtained from the United States, Italy and Spain. T cells, B-cell-depleted T cells, or PBMCs provided the cDNA or gDNA that served as material.

In the authors' methods: Amplification of reference gene primers provided the estimated nucleated cell counts. Sequenced by immunoSEQ multiplex PCR; TCRdb stores in-frame clones only, minus some. V, J and clone size reflect that table, while D and trimming were determined from the DNA. The profile covers around 200,000 clones, with more than 70% appearing a single time and roughly 8.7% taken by the ten largest. This clone has only a few counts. In germline, CDR1 is SGHDT, CDR2 YYEEEE. This CDR3 spans 15 amino acids. V was pared by 1 base and J by 8 bases, with 18 bases between. This sequence originates from a man aged 35-49 years with active or convalescent COVID-19. The chain is built from TRBV5-6 and TRBJ1-2, with D maybe TRBD1 (5 bases). Sequencing input: peripheral blood. This chain's CDR3 is CASSLYRSDLGGYTF. CDR3 DNA: TGTGCCAGCAGCTTGTACAGGTCCGATTTGGGGGGCTACACCTTC.